A selection of T cell receptor beta chains follows, all from one sample in a study of vaccination and CD4 T cells after COVID-19. These receptors' antigens are unknown. TCRdb re-called the PCR reads through MiXCR, storing one row per CDR3 protein. There are about 18,000 distinct CDR3 sequences in the sample; about 42% occur only once, and 20% lies in the top ten. Sequencing was performed on CD4+ T cells from blood, cultured in vitro, taken before SARS-CoV-2 vaccination. These receptors came from a human donor who received a COVID-19 vaccine. Both conserved end residues are part of each CDR3. The D gene is left open where the match is weak. A clone size is listed for some rows: how often the clone was seen (once, few, many), or a class if it is expanded.

V	D	J	size	CDR3	DNA
TRBV19	NA	TRBJ1-1	few	CASRRGPQSGTEAFF	TGTGCCAGTAGGCGGGGACCTCAGTCCGGGACTGAAGCTTTCTTT
TRBV7-9	NA	TRBJ1-2	NA	CASSPTRGTNYGYTF	TGTGCCAGCAGCCCAACCCGGGGGACTAACTATGGCTACACCTTC
TRBV2	NA	TRBJ1-2	few	CASSESRANYGYTF	TGTGCCAGCAGTGAATCCCGGGCGAACTATGGCTACACCTTC
TRBV6-5	TRBD1	TRBJ2-1	NA	CASSYRGQGVDEQFF	TGTGCCAGCAGTTACCGCGGACAGGGAGTCGATGAGCAGTTCTTC
TRBV6-1	NA	TRBJ2-5	NA	CASKGTSETQYF	TGTGCCAGCAAAGGGACATCAGAGACCCAGTACTTC
TRBV19	NA	TRBJ1-1	NA	CASSMILAPFTEAFF	TGTGCCAGTAGTATGATTCTGGCCCCATTCACTGAAGCTTTCTTT
TRBV6-5	NA	TRBJ2-2	NA	CASIYTSNTGELFF	TGTGCCAGCATTTACACCTCGAACACCGGGGAGCTGTTTTTT
TRBV2	NA	TRBJ1-1	NA	CASSADGENTEAFF	TGTGCCAGCAGTGCTGACGGGGAGAACACTGAAGCTTTCTTT
TRBV30	NA	TRBJ2-3	NA	CAWRPTGTDTQYF	TGTGCCTGGAGACCGACCGGCACAGATACGCAGTATTTT
TRBV7-8	TRBD1	TRBJ2-7	few	CASRVRDRSYEQYF	TGTGCCAGCAGGGTCCGGGACAGGTCCTACGAGCAGTACTTC
TRBV10-1	TRBD1	TRBJ2-7	NA	CATRTGGSSSYEQYF	TGCGCCACGAGGACAGGGGGCTCTAGCTCCTACGAGCAGTACTTC
TRBV19	NA	TRBJ1-2	few	CASSHPTHLEESKLNGYTF	TGTGCCAGTAGTCACCCGACCCATCTTGAGGAGTCGAAACTGAATGGCTACACCTTC
TRBV24-1	TRBD1	TRBJ1-2	few	CATSDNQGARGYTF	TGTGCCACCAGTGATAACCAGGGGGCGCGTGGCTACACCTTC
TRBV7-2	TRBD1	TRBJ1-5	NA	CASSPQGQSNQPQHF	TGTGCCAGCAGCCCCCAGGGACAGAGCAATCAGCCCCAGCATTTT
TRBV6-1	NA	TRBJ2-7	few	CASSPQQGGDGEQYF	TGTGCCAGCAGTCCTCAACAGGGGGGGGACGGCGAGCAGTACTTC
TRBV3-1	NA	TRBJ2-1	NA	CASSPVRGTTDEQFF	TGTGCCAGCAGCCCTGTAAGGGGTACTACGGATGAGCAGTTCTTC
TRBV19	NA	TRBJ1-3	NA	CASSQGSGNTIYF	TGTGCCAGTAGTCAGGGCTCTGGAAACACCATATATTTT
TRBV24-1	NA	TRBJ1-2	NA	CATSDSTGTLYGYTF	TGTGCCACCAGTGATTCGACCGGGACACTCTATGGCTACACCTTC
TRBV6-5	TRBD1	TRBJ1-6	few	CASSSSGTVHNSPLHF	TGTGCCAGCAGTTCGTCCGGGACAGTCCATAATTCACCCCTCCACTTT
TRBV25-1	NA	TRBJ2-7	NA	CASSESPGIHEQYF	TGTGCCAGCAGTGAATCGCCGGGGATCCACGAGCAGTACTTC
TRBV5-8	TRBD2	TRBJ2-5	NA	CASSYGTSAYGTQYF	TGTGCCAGCAGCTACGGGACTAGCGCCTATGGGACCCAGTACTTC
TRBV24-1	TRBD2	TRBJ2-5	NA	CATSYGGDRLQETQYF	TGTGCCACCAGTTATGGGGGGGACCGGCTCCAAGAGACCCAGTACTTC
TRBV20-1	NA	TRBJ1-4	NA	CSATHPGATNEKLFF	TGCAGTGCTACTCATCCGGGGGCAACTAATGAAAAACTGTTTTTT
TRBV27	NA	TRBJ2-1	NA	CASSLWGESYNEQFF	TGTGCCAGCAGTTTGTGGGGTGAATCCTACAATGAGCAGTTCTTC
TRBV20-1	NA	TRBJ2-3	NA	CSASAGSTDTQYF	TGCAGTGCCTCGGCGGGGAGCACAGATACGCAGTATTTT